A single sample gave rise to the 22 T cell receptor beta chains below, sequenced in a study of T cell responses to AZD1222 COVID-19 vaccine. Clones were sequenced by immunoSEQ multiplex PCR, and TCRdb holds only the in-frame ones, with some missing. This table has 99,000 or so clones, 70% to 90% appearing once. This material consisted of peripheral blood, taken on day 0 of AZD1222 vaccination. The source of these receptors is an adult in good health.

This chain joins TRBV5-1 and TRBJ1-2; D ambiguous. The CDR3 contains 14 residues. Germline V gives CDR1 SGHRS, CDR2 YFSETQ. V dropped 4 bases and J dropped 3 bases, with 13 bases sitting between them. This chain's CDR3 is CASSRGPSDYGYTF. In DNA, the CDR3 is TGCGCCAGCAGCCGTGGACCGAGCGACTATGGCTACACCTTC.

This clone came up a few times. V and J are TRBV12-3 or TRBV12-4 and TRBJ2-7; no clear D gene. Between the trimmed V and J ends, which lost 6 bases and 2 bases, there was a span of 8 bases. CDR3 length: 12 amino acids. CDR3 sequence: CASRIGPYEQYF. CDR3 in DNA: TGTGCCAGCAGAATCGGCCCCTACGAGCAGTACTTC.

This clone was observed once. The gene calls are TRBV2 and TRBJ1-1, with 7 bases fitting TRBD1. The V gene's germline CDR1 is SNHLY and CDR2 FYNNEI. The CDR3 is made up of 14 amino acids. J was trimmed by 4 bases and V by 8 bases; bases with no gene match: 10. CDR3 DNA sequence: TGTGCCAGCCAACGACAGGGAACGGGCACTGAAGCTTTCTTT. Amino acids: CASQRQGTGTEAFF.

The chain has TRBV6-5 and TRBJ2-7; TRBD1 matches at 7 bases. From germline, CDR1 is MNHEY and CDR2 SVGAGI. J lost 4 bases, V lost 0 bases, and 6 bases had no gene match. CDR3 length: 15 residues. CDR3 loop: CASSYSLAGGYEQYF. CDR3 nucleotides: TGTGCCAGCAGTTACTCGTTGGCAGGGGGTTACGAGCAGTACTTC.

The chain joins TRBV3-1 (or the pseudogene TRBV3-2) to TRBJ2-5; the D is unclear. The V and J ends lost 2 bases and 5 bases respectively, with 15 bases between them. Per the germline V gene, CDR1 is LGHDT and CDR2 is YNNKEL (reference sequence). CDR3 size: 15 residues. CDR3 coding DNA: TGTGCCAGCAGCCAAAGGTCCCTCCAAGCGGAGACCCAGTACTTC. Its protein product is CASSQRSLQAETQYF.

The gene calls are TRBV13 and TRBJ1-2; D gene unclear. The CDR3 extends over 14 amino acids. Between the trimmed V and J ends, which lost 6 bases and 4 bases, there was a span of 15 bases. CDR1 and CDR2 (germline): PRHDT, FYEKMQ (reference sequence). The CDR3 bases are TGTGCCAGCAGAGGGTTTGGGCGAGTCTATGGCTACACCTTC. Its translation: CASRGFGRVYGYTF.

V gene TRBV7-3 combines with J gene TRBJ1-1; no clear D. This CDR3 has 13 residues. Looked up from germline, CDR1 is SGHTA and CDR2 is FQGTGA. With 6 bases removed from V and 8 bases from J, the gap between germline ends came to 16 bases. The CDR3 here is CASRKDPLSEAFF. CDR3 in DNA: TGTGCCAGCAGGAAGGATCCGCTGAGCGAAGCTTTCTTT.

This chain links TRBV29-1 with TRBJ2-6; perhaps TRBD2 as D (6 bases). Germline V gene sequence: CDR1 SQVTM, CDR2 ANQGSEA. Trimming took off 3 bases at V and 2 bases at J, with 14 bases between the two ends. CDR3 length: 16 residues. Here the CDR3 reads CSVEFTGVTGANVLTF. The CDR3 DNA follows: TGCAGCGTTGAGTTTACGGGGGTGACTGGGGCCAACGTCCTGACTTTC.

The chain has TRBV28 and TRBJ1-1; D not resolved. V was shortened by 5 bases and J by 1 base, with 11 bases between the two germline ends. CDR1 MDHEN and CDR2 SYDVKM come from the germline V gene. The length of the CDR3 is 14 residues. DNA for the CDR3: TGTGCCAGCAGTCCCCATGGAAGGAACACTGAAGCTTTCTTT. Its translation is CASSPHGRNTEAFF.

The J gene is TRBJ1-3, the V gene TRBV30; tentative D call: TRBD1 (5 bases). V lost 6 bases and J 8 bases, leaving 17 bases between the germline ends. This CDR3 is built from 13 residues. Germline V gene lookup returns CDR1 GTSNPN and CDR2 SVGIG (reference sequence). The CDR3 region has the DNA TGTGCCTGCTCAGTCAGTTCGGGGGACACCATATATTTT. Its protein is CACSVSSGDTIYF.

This rearrangement joins TRBV7-3 to TRBJ1-3, with TRBD1 matching over 8 bases. The CDR3 sequence is 17 residues long. Germline CDR1 SGHTA, CDR2 FQGTGA. Losses at the gene ends were 4 bases for V and 0 bases for J; bases not matched to a gene: 8. The CDR3 loop is CASSSGTGPFSGNTIYF. The CDR3 DNA sequence: TGTGCCAGCAGCTCAGGGACAGGCCCATTCTCTGGAAACACCATATATTTT.

The CDR3: CASSPEPASYEQYF. CDR3 nucleotides: TGTGCCAGCAGCCCAGAACCGGCCTCCTACGAGCAGTACTTC. V and J are TRBV11-2 and TRBJ2-7; D not certain. The germline V gene encodes CDR1 SGHAT and CDR2 FQNNGV. The V end was cut by 5 bases, the J end by 0 bases, with 11 bases between. This CDR3 has 14 amino acids.

This chain connects TRBV24-1 to TRBJ2-7; D gene uncertain. CDR1 and CDR2 (germline): KGHDR, SFDVKD. Trimming took off 9 bases at V and 1 base at J, with 15 bases between the two ends. The CDR3 length is 14 residues. CDR3 in DNA: TGTGCCACCGCCCGAGGTCACGGGTCCTACGAGCAGTACTTC. Its translation: CATARGHGSYEQYF.

CDR3 loop: CASSKVLNTEAFF. The CDR3 DNA reads TGTGCCAGCAGTAAAGTTCTGAACACTGAAGCTTTCTTT. This chain uses TRBV6-2 or TRBV6-3 with TRBJ1-1; D unclear. Per the germline V gene, CDR1 is MNHEY and CDR2 is SVGEGT. V shed 5 bases and J shed 0 bases, with 7 bases lying between them. CDR3 length equals 13 residues.

J is TRBJ2-1 and V is TRBV5-1; 9 bases are a match to TRBD2. Germline V CDR1 and CDR2: SGHRS, YFSETQ. J lost 5 bases, V lost 2 bases, and 11 bases had no gene match. CDR3 length: 17 amino acids. The CDR3 DNA follows: TGCGCCAGCAGCTTAATTGCTGGGACTAGCAGGCACAATGAGCAGTTCTTC. It codes for CASSLIAGTSRHNEQFF.

This chain connects TRBV11-2 to TRBJ1-5, with D uncertain. This CDR3 has 14 residues. V lost 5 bases and J 4 bases, leaving 12 bases between the germline ends. The germline gives CDR1 SGHAT, CDR2 FQNNGV. The CDR3 region has the DNA TGTGCCAGCAGCCCCCGCGGCCCAAATCAGCCCCAGCATTTT. Amino acid sequence: CASSPRGPNQPQHF. The full variable domain, its missing parts supplied by reference TRBV11-2 and TRBJ1-5, is EAGVAQSPRYKIIEKRQSVAFWCNPISGHATLYWYQQILGQGPKLLIQFQNNGVVDDSQLPKDRFSAERLKGVDSTLKIQPAKLEDSAVYLCASSPRGPNQPQHFGDGTRLSIL.

The chain uses TRBV12-5 and TRBJ2-7; 11 bases line up with TRBD1. Germline V gene data show CDR1 as LGHNT and CDR2 as FRNRAP. The CDR3 consists of 13 residues. V was pared by 4 bases and J by 7 bases, with 3 bases of the junction left unmatched. CDR3: CASGSDRGREQYF. The CDR3 coding sequence is TGTGCTAGTGGTTCGGACAGGGGGCGTGAGCAGTACTTC.

The chain employs TRBV7-9 and TRBJ2-7; 8 positions match TRBD1. CDR3 size: 13 residues. The V and J ends lost 5 bases and 3 bases, in that order; junction bases with no gene match: 3. Per the germline V gene, CDR1 is SEHNR and CDR2 is FQNEAQ (reference sequence). The CDR3 here is CASSKDRVYEQYF. The CDR3 coding sequence is TGTGCCAGCAGCAAGGACAGGGTCTACGAGCAGTACTTC. The full variable domain, its missing parts supplied by reference TRBV7-9 and TRBJ2-7, is DTGVSQNPRHKITKRGQNVTFRCDPISEHNRLYWYRQTLGQGPEFLTYFQNEAQLEKSRLLSDRFSAERPKGSFSTLEIQRTEQGDSAMYLCASSKDRVYEQYFGPGTRLTVT.

The chain joins TRBV30 to TRBJ1-3, with D hard to call. CDR1 is GTSNPN and CDR2 is SVGIG in the germline V gene (reference sequence). The V end lost 0 bases, the J end lost 3 bases, and 12 bases lay between the germline ends. CDR3 length: 15 amino acids. The CDR3 sequence: CAWSVHSGSGNTIYF. The CDR3, as DNA: TGTGCCTGGAGTGTACATAGTGGCAGTGGAAACACCATATATTTT.

The chain combines TRBV29-1 with TRBJ2-5, with unresolved D. This CDR3 is 11 amino acids long. From germline, CDR1 is SQVTM and CDR2 ANQGSEA. Deletions cut 6 bases from V and 2 bases from J, with 7 bases between. The CDR3 region has the DNA TGCAGCGTGTCCCCTCAAGAGACCCAGTACTTC. This codes for CSVSPQETQYF.

This chain joins TRBV3-1 (or the pseudogene TRBV3-2) and TRBJ2-7; D call uncertain. Between the trimmed V and J ends, which lost 4 bases and 0 bases, there was a span of 4 bases. CDR1 is LGHDT and CDR2 is YNNKEL in the germline V gene (reference sequence). The CDR3 spans 12 residues. The CDR3 sequence is CASSLLSYEQYF. The CDR3 region has the DNA TGTGCCAGCAGCCTCCTCTCCTACGAGCAGTACTTC.

This sequence joins TRBV3-1 (or the pseudogene TRBV3-2) and TRBJ2-1; no definite D call. The CDR3 runs 13 residues. Germline V gene sequence: CDR1 LGHDT, CDR2 YNNKEL (reference sequence). Trimming took off 5 bases at V and 2 bases at J, with 7 bases between the two ends. CDR3: CASSSGTYNEQFF. Written as DNA, the CDR3 is TGTGCCAGCAGCTCAGGCACCTACAATGAGCAGTTCTTC.